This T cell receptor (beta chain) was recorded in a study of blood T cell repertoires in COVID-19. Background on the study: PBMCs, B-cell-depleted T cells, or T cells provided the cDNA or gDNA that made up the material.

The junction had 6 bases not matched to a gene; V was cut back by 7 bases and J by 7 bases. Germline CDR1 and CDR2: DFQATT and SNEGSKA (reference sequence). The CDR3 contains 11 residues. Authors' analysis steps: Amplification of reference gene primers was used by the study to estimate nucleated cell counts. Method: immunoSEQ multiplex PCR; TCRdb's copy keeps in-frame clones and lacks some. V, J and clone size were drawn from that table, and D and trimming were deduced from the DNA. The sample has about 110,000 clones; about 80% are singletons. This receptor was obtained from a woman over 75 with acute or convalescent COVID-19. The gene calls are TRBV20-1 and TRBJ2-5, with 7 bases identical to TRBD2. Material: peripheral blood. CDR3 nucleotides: TGCAGTGTTTGGGGGGGAGGGACCCAGTACTTC. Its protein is CSVWGGGTQYF.